This T cell receptor beta chain was documented in a study of cytomegalovirus exposure and HLA in healthy donors. Study observations and caveats: CMV serostatus was the only immune exposure information that was available.

This CDR3 is built from 14 residues. From germline, CDR1 is MNHNS and CDR2 SASEGT. Trimming left V 6 bases short and J 5 bases short, with 16 bases between. Points on this clone: Its antigen is currently unknown.

With 60 Vbeta and 13 Jbeta primers, the PCR was carried out. Sequencing used immunoSEQ multiplex PCR; TCRdb keeps in-frame clones, though not all of them. The table records 50,000 to 60,000 clones, 60% to 80% of them present only once. The gene calls are TRBV6-1 and TRBJ2-5; D remains unclear. Source material: PBMCs. The source is a woman in her thirties or forties in good health and CMV-seropositive. The CDR3 nucleotides read TGTGCCAGCAGAGGCCCCTGGTCCAGGGAGACCCAGTACTTC. Translation: CASRGPWSRETQYF.